This T cell receptor beta chain was identified in a study of cytomegalovirus exposure and HLA in healthy donors. Study background: Of the donors genotyped, several hundred in all, about 82% fell in the Caucasian-associated ancestry cluster. Study-wide findings and caveats: In an earlier analysis, productive rearrangement rates for most beta V segments clustered near 87% or 30%. TCR beta V- and J-gene trimming, according to a later analysis, was linked to a missense DCLRE1C variant.

As for this clone: Its antigen is not identified. At the DNA level, this CDR3 is encoded by other sequences in the same sample as well.

Primers for the PCR totalled 60 Vbeta and 13 Jbeta. Profiled with immunoSEQ multiplex PCR; TCRdb holds only in-frame clones, not every one. The sample carries under 150,000 clones, over 70% recorded once. CDR3 length: 13 residues. The V gene lost 0 bases and the J gene lost 1 base, with 6 bases spanning the gap. Germline CDR1 and CDR2: GTSNPN and SVGIG (reference sequence). The sequenced material came from PBMCs. The chain carries TRBV30 and TRBJ1-1; a weak D match, TRBD1 (5 bases). This clonotype was obtained from a woman aged 40 to 55 in good health and CMV-seropositive. CDR3 in amino acids: CAWSVQANTEAFF. The CDR3 region has the DNA TGTGCCTGGAGTGTACAGGCGAACACTGAAGCTTTCTTT.